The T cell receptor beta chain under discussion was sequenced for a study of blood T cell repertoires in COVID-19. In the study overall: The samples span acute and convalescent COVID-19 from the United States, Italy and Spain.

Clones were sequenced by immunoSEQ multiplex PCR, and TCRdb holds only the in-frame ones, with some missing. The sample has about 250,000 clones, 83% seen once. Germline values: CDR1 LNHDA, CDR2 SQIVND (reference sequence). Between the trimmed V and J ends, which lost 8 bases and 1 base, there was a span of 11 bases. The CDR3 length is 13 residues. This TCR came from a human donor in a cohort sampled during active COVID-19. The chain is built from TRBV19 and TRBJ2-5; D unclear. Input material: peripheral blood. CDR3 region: CASRSIPQETQYF. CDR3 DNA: TGTGCCAGTCGGTCAATTCCCCAAGAGACCCAGTACTTC.